The rows below give T cell receptor beta chains drawn from one sample of a study of cytomegalovirus exposure and HLA in healthy donors. The data were produced by immunoSEQ multiplex PCR, yet TCRdb's version contains in-frame clones alone and is incomplete. In the table there are approximately 180,000 clones, about 82% of which are singletons. The sequenced sample was PBMCs. These receptors were obtained from a woman aged 18-35 years in good health and CMV-seronegative. Each CDR3 is given with its conserved first and last residue. The D gene is left open where the match is weak. Size tells how often a clone was seen (once, few, many) or the class of an expanded clone, and some rows leave it out.

J gene: TRBJ2-2; clone size: few; D gene: .; V gene: TRBV14; CDR3 protein: CASSRPGLRNTGELFF; CDR3 DNA: TGTGCCAGCAGCCGGCCGGGACTTCGGAACACCGGGGAGCTGTTTTTT
J gene: TRBJ2-7; clone size: .; D gene: TRBD1; V gene: TRBV14; CDR3 protein: CASSQGWAVGDRDSYEQYF; CDR3 DNA: TGTGCCAGCAGCCAAGGGTGGGCGGTGGGGGACAGGGACTCCTACGAGCAGTACTTC
J gene: TRBJ1-2; clone size: once; D gene: .; V gene: TRBV9; CDR3 protein: CASSPQTRANYGYTF; CDR3 DNA: TGTGCCAGCAGCCCTCAGACGAGGGCTAACTATGGCTACACCTTC
J gene: TRBJ1-4; clone size: once; D gene: TRBD1; V gene: TRBV6-1; CDR3 protein: CASSGTGSGFRNEKLFF; CDR3 DNA: TGTGCCAGCAGTGGGACAGGGTCGGGTTTTCGTAATGAAAAACTGTTTTTT
J gene: TRBJ1-4; clone size: .; D gene: TRBD1; V gene: TRBV5-6; CDR3 protein: CASSWGTGTRGQLFF; CDR3 DNA: TGTGCCAGCAGCTGGGGGACAGGGACCCGAGGACAACTGTTTTTT
J gene: TRBJ2-2; clone size: .; D gene: .; V gene: TRBV29-1; CDR3 protein: CSVMVARTGELFF; CDR3 DNA: TGCAGCGTTATGGTAGCGCGCACCGGGGAGCTGTTTTTT
J gene: TRBJ1-2; clone size: .; D gene: .; V gene: TRBV10-1; CDR3 protein: CASSSTVNYGYTF; CDR3 DNA: TGCGCCAGCAGTTCGACAGTTAACTATGGCTACACCTTC
J gene: TRBJ2-1; clone size: .; D gene: TRBD2; V gene: TRBV10-1; CDR3 protein: CASFPGTSHEQFF; CDR3 DNA: TGCGCCAGCTTTCCGGGGACTAGCCATGAGCAGTTCTTC
J gene: TRBJ2-7; clone size: .; D gene: TRBD1; V gene: TRBV19; CDR3 protein: CASSTSDRGYEQYF; CDR3 DNA: TGTGCCAGTAGTACTTCGGACAGGGGCTACGAGCAGTACTTC
J gene: TRBJ2-7; clone size: .; D gene: .; V gene: TRBV5-4; CDR3 protein: CASSLAGPVEQYF; CDR3 DNA: TGTGCCAGCAGCTTGGCAGGGCCGGTGGAGCAGTACTTC
J gene: TRBJ2-7; clone size: .; D gene: .; V gene: TRBV21-1; CDR3 protein: CASSKGPGADEQYF; CDR3 DNA: TGTGCCAGCAGCAAAGGGCCGGGAGCAGACGAGCAGTACTTC
J gene: TRBJ2-7; clone size: few; D gene: .; V gene: TRBV11-2; CDR3 protein: CASSAGGYEQYF; CDR3 DNA: TGTGCCAGCAGCGCCGGCGGCTACGAGCAGTACTTC
J gene: TRBJ1-5; clone size: once; D gene: .; V gene: TRBV18; CDR3 protein: CASSPGGTNQPQHF; CDR3 DNA: TGTGCCAGCTCACCGGGGGGGACCAATCAGCCCCAGCATTTT
J gene: TRBJ2-4; clone size: .; D gene: .; V gene: TRBV6-6; CDR3 protein: CASSYSNEGFNIQYF; CDR3 DNA: TGTGCCAGCAGTTACTCCAATGAGGGATTCAACATTCAGTACTTC
J gene: TRBJ1-2; clone size: .; D gene: TRBD1; V gene: TRBV15; CDR3 protein: CATSVGTGDNYGYTF; CDR3 DNA: TGTGCCACCAGCGTTGGGACAGGCGATAACTATGGCTACACCTTC
J gene: TRBJ1-1; clone size: .; D gene: .; V gene: TRBV2; CDR3 protein: CASSVGENTEAFF; CDR3 DNA: TGTGCCAGCAGTGTAGGAGAGAACACTGAAGCTTTCTTT
J gene: TRBJ2-5; clone size: .; D gene: .; V gene: TRBV27; CDR3 protein: CASSPPGTLQAGTQYF; CDR3 DNA: TGTGCCAGCAGTCCCCCCGGCACTCTCCAGGCCGGGACCCAGTACTTC
J gene: TRBJ2-1; clone size: .; D gene: .; V gene: TRBV6-1; CDR3 protein: CASSLYNEQFF; CDR3 DNA: TGTGCCAGCAGTCTTTACAATGAGCAGTTCTTC
J gene: TRBJ1-2; clone size: .; D gene: .; V gene: TRBV5-1; CDR3 protein: CASSSNTANYGYTF; CDR3 DNA: TGCGCCAGCAGCTCAAACACAGCTAACTATGGCTACACCTTC
J gene: TRBJ1-6; clone size: .; D gene: TRBD1; V gene: TRBV25-1; CDR3 protein: CASSRDSHYNSPLHF; CDR3 DNA: TGTGCCAGCAGTAGGGACAGCCATTATAATTCACCCCTCCACTTT
J gene: TRBJ1-1; clone size: .; D gene: .; V gene: TRBV18; CDR3 protein: CASLHSVKNTEAFF; CDR3 DNA: TGTGCCAGCCTGCACTCGGTGAAGAACACTGAAGCTTTCTTT
J gene: TRBJ1-1; clone size: .; D gene: .; V gene: TRBV10-1; CDR3 protein: CASREQENTEAFF; CDR3 DNA: TGCGCCAGCAGAGAACAGGAGAACACTGAAGCTTTCTTT
J gene: TRBJ2-3; clone size: .; D gene: TRBD1; V gene: TRBV5-6; CDR3 protein: CASSLDRGWADTQYF; CDR3 DNA: TGTGCCAGCAGCTTGGACAGGGGGTGGGCAGATACGCAGTATTTT
J gene: TRBJ2-7; clone size: .; D gene: .; V gene: TRBV4-2; CDR3 protein: CASSLGQEQYF; CDR3 DNA: TGTGCCAGCTCTCTAGGCCAGGAGCAGTACTTC
J gene: TRBJ2-7; clone size: .; D gene: .; V gene: TRBV6-1; CDR3 protein: CATREQYF; CDR3 DNA: TGTGCCACGAGAGAGCAGTACTTC
J gene: TRBJ1-5; clone size: few; D gene: .; V gene: TRBV6-1; CDR3 protein: CASSDRGESNQPQHF; CDR3 DNA: TGTGCCAGCAGTGATCGGGGGGAGAGCAATCAGCCCCAGCATTTT
J gene: TRBJ2-7; clone size: .; D gene: .; V gene: TRBV5-1; CDR3 protein: CASSLASTDISYEQYF; CDR3 DNA: TGCGCCAGCAGCTTGGCCTCCACGGACATCTCCTACGAGCAGTACTTC
J gene: TRBJ2-2; clone size: .; D gene: .; V gene: TRBV6-1; CDR3 protein: CASSFGTRNTGELFF; CDR3 DNA: TGTGCCAGCAGTTTTGGGACAAGGAACACCGGGGAGCTGTTTTTT
J gene: TRBJ2-7; clone size: once; D gene: .; V gene: TRBV6-1; CDR3 protein: CASSRSQGYEQYF; CDR3 DNA: TGTGCCAGCAGTCGAAGTCAGGGTTACGAGCAGTACTTC
J gene: TRBJ2-3; clone size: .; D gene: TRBD2; V gene: TRBV7-2; CDR3 protein: CASSLASASGLLPLSTDTQYF; CDR3 DNA: TGTGCCAGCAGCTTAGCCTCGGCTAGCGGGTTACTCCCTCTTAGCACAGATACGCAGTATTTT
J gene: TRBJ1-4; clone size: .; D gene: .; V gene: TRBV7-9; CDR3 protein: CASSGRGREKLFF; CDR3 DNA: TGTGCCAGCAGCGGAAGGGGTCGGGAAAAACTGTTTTTT
J gene: TRBJ2-7; clone size: .; D gene: .; V gene: TRBV6-1; CDR3 protein: CASSARDKAYEQYF; CDR3 DNA: TGTGCCAGCAGTGCCCGGGACAAGGCCTACGAGCAGTACTTC
J gene: TRBJ1-1; clone size: .; D gene: TRBD1; V gene: TRBV29-1; CDR3 protein: CSVHNRQGHTEAFF; CDR3 DNA: TGCAGCGTTCACAATCGACAGGGACACACTGAAGCTTTCTTT
J gene: TRBJ2-2; clone size: .; D gene: .; V gene: TRBV30; CDR3 protein: CASTGSHGELFF; CDR3 DNA: TGTGCCAGTACAGGGAGTCACGGGGAGCTGTTTTTT
J gene: TRBJ2-7; clone size: .; D gene: TRBD2; V gene: TRBV19; CDR3 protein: CASSHHGGDGTYEQYF; CDR3 DNA: TGTGCCAGTAGTCACCACGGGGGGGACGGGACCTACGAGCAGTACTTC
J gene: TRBJ1-4; clone size: .; D gene: TRBD1; V gene: TRBV2; CDR3 protein: CASSTRQGNNEKLFF; CDR3 DNA: TGTGCCAGCAGTACACGACAGGGGAATAATGAAAAACTGTTTTTT
J gene: TRBJ2-7; clone size: few; D gene: TRBD1; V gene: TRBV27; CDR3 protein: CASSGPGQGENEQYF; CDR3 DNA: TGTGCCAGCAGTGGGCCGGGACAGGGTGAGAACGAGCAGTACTTC
J gene: TRBJ1-5; clone size: .; D gene: .; V gene: TRBV11-2; CDR3 protein: CASSLDRTRPQHF; CDR3 DNA: TGTGCCAGCAGCTTAGATCGGACACGGCCCCAGCATTTT
J gene: TRBJ2-5; clone size: .; D gene: .; V gene: TRBV18; CDR3 protein: CASSPPGTQETQYF; CDR3 DNA: TGTGCCAGCTCACCGCCGGGAACCCAAGAGACCCAGTACTTC
J gene: TRBJ2-4; clone size: .; D gene: .; V gene: TRBV23-1; CDR3 protein: CASSLGRGTCKGSKNIQYF; CDR3 DNA: TGCGCCAGCAGTCTTGGGAGAGGCACCTGTAAGGGAAGTAAAAACATTCAGTACTTC
J gene: TRBJ1-1; clone size: .; D gene: .; V gene: TRBV25-1; CDR3 protein: CASSEYFGQENTEAFF; CDR3 DNA: TGTGCCAGCAGTGAATATTTTGGACAAGAGAACACTGAAGCTTTCTTT
J gene: TRBJ2-7; clone size: .; D gene: TRBD2; V gene: TRBV5-4; CDR3 protein: CASSRGGTAGGYEQYF; CDR3 DNA: TGTGCCAGCAGCCGAGGAGGGACAGCGGGAGGGTACGAGCAGTACTTC
J gene: TRBJ1-1; clone size: few; D gene: .; V gene: TRBV20-1; CDR3 protein: CSARRHGFF; CDR3 DNA: TGCAGTGCTAGGAGACACGGTTTCTTT
J gene: TRBJ1-6; clone size: .; D gene: TRBD1; V gene: TRBV7-9; CDR3 protein: CATTGANNSPLHF; CDR3 DNA: TGTGCCACCACAGGGGCCAATAATTCACCCCTCCACTTT
J gene: TRBJ1-2; clone size: .; D gene: .; V gene: TRBV29-1; CDR3 protein: CSVEGGLGANYGYTF; CDR3 DNA: TGCAGCGTTGAAGGGGGACTAGGAGCTAACTATGGCTACACCTTC
J gene: TRBJ2-3; clone size: once; D gene: .; V gene: TRBV5-1; CDR3 protein: CASSSKNGGTDTQYF; CDR3 DNA: TGCGCCAGCAGCTCTAAAAACGGGGGCACAGATACGCAGTATTTT
J gene: TRBJ1-5; clone size: .; D gene: TRBD1; V gene: TRBV6-1; CDR3 protein: CASSEAGGVQPQHF; CDR3 DNA: TGTGCCAGCAGTGAAGCAGGGGGCGTTCAGCCCCAGCATTTT
J gene: TRBJ1-4; clone size: few; D gene: .; V gene: TRBV6-1; CDR3 protein: CASRRGWGEKLFF; CDR3 DNA: TGTGCCAGCCGTCGGGGGTGGGGTGAAAAACTGTTTTTT
J gene: TRBJ1-5; clone size: .; D gene: TRBD1; V gene: TRBV5-8; CDR3 protein: CASSLEQGAVVQPQHF; CDR3 DNA: TGTGCCAGCAGCTTGGAGCAGGGGGCCGTGGTTCAGCCCCAGCATTTT
J gene: TRBJ2-7; clone size: .; D gene: TRBD1; V gene: TRBV2; CDR3 protein: CARQRDRGTYEQYF; CDR3 DNA: TGTGCCAGACAGAGGGACAGGGGGACCTACGAGCAGTACTTC
J gene: TRBJ2-6; clone size: .; D gene: .; V gene: TRBV5-1; CDR3 protein: CASSLDWSSGANVLTF; CDR3 DNA: TGCGCCAGCAGCTTGGACTGGAGCTCTGGGGCCAACGTCCTGACTTTC
J gene: TRBJ1-1; clone size: few; D gene: .; V gene: TRBV7-2; CDR3 protein: CASSLRVQQEALF; CDR3 DNA: TGTGCCAGCAGCTTAAGGGTCCAACAGGAAGCGCTCTTT
J gene: TRBJ1-5; clone size: .; D gene: TRBD1; V gene: TRBV15; CDR3 protein: CATSLNRGTGQPQHF; CDR3 DNA: TGTGCCACCAGCCTCAACAGGGGAACAGGTCAGCCCCAGCATTTT
J gene: TRBJ2-2; clone size: .; D gene: TRBD1; V gene: TRBV6-6; CDR3 protein: CASSGTANTGELFF; CDR3 DNA: TGTGCCAGCTCAGGGACAGCGAACACCGGGGAGCTGTTTTTT
J gene: TRBJ2-1; clone size: .; D gene: .; V gene: TRBV5-1; CDR3 protein: CASSGGQFSYNEQFF; CDR3 DNA: TGCGCCAGCAGCGGCGGACAGTTCTCCTACAATGAGCAGTTCTTC
J gene: TRBJ1-1; clone size: .; D gene: .; V gene: TRBV29-1; CDR3 protein: CSARQSNTEAFF; CDR3 DNA: TGCAGCGCAAGACAGTCGAACACTGAAGCTTTCTTT
J gene: TRBJ1-5; clone size: .; D gene: TRBD1; V gene: TRBV19; CDR3 protein: CASSRGQGFDQPQHF; CDR3 DNA: TGTGCCAGTAGTAGAGGACAGGGCTTCGATCAGCCCCAGCATTTT
J gene: TRBJ2-1; clone size: .; D gene: .; V gene: TRBV19; CDR3 protein: CASTTLGIHNEQFF; CDR3 DNA: TGTGCCAGTACCACCCTAGGCATCCACAATGAGCAGTTCTTC
J gene: TRBJ2-4; clone size: .; D gene: TRBD2; V gene: TRBV5-1; CDR3 protein: CASSFYSGDLAKNIQYF; CDR3 DNA: TGCGCCAGCAGCTTTTATAGCGGGGACTTAGCCAAAAACATTCAGTACTTC
J gene: TRBJ2-7; clone size: .; D gene: TRBD2; V gene: TRBV2; CDR3 protein: CASSDRKSGTSGYEQYF; CDR3 DNA: TGTGCCAGCAGTGATCGTAAAAGTGGGACTAGCGGCTACGAGCAGTACTTC